Described below is a single T cell receptor (beta chain) sequence and its context. The sample originates from a study of blood T cell repertoires in COVID-19. Study summary: The origin of the acute and convalescent COVID-19 samples was the United States, Italy and Spain. From T cells, B-cell-depleted T cells, or PBMCs came the material, which was cDNA or gDNA.

Trimming cost V 11 bases and J 8 bases, with 21 bases left between them. This CDR3 spans 13 amino acids. In the source study's methods: Reference gene primer amplification in the assay estimated nucleated cell counts. Measured with immunoSEQ multiplex PCR; TCRdb has only the in-frame clones, and not every one. That table furnishes V, J and clone size, whereas the DNA furnished D and trimming. The sample records around 110,000 clones, over 65% being singletons. The sequenced sample was peripheral blood. The V call is TRBV12-3 or TRBV12-4, the J call TRBJ1-2, with D maybe TRBD1 (5 bases). This clonotype was obtained from a man younger than 45 with acute or convalescent COVID-19. The CDR3 loop reads CALHPTGVQGYTF. CDR3 DNA sequence: TGTGCCTTACACCCCACGGGGGTGCAAGGCTACACCTTC.